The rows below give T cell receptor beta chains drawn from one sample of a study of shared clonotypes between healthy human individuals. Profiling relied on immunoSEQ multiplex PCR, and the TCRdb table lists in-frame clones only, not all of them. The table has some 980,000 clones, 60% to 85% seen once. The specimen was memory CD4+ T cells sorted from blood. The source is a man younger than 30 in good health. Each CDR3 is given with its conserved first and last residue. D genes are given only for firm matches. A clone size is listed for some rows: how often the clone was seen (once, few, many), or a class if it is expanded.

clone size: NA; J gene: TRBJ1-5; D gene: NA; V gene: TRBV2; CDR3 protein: CASSEANQPQHF; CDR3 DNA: TGTGCCAGCAGTGAAGCCAATCAGCCCCAGCATTTT
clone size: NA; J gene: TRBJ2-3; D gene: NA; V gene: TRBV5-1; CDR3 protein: CASSFRTTTDTQYF; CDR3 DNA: TGCGCCAGCAGCTTCCGGACTACGACGGATACGCAGTATTTT
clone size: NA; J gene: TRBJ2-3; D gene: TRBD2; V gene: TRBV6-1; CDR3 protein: CASSESQRERDTQYF; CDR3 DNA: TGTGCCAGCAGTGAAAGCCAGCGGGAGAGAGATACGCAGTATTTT
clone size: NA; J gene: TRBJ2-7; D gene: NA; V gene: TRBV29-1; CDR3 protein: CSVGYSSYEQYF; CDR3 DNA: TGCAGCGTAGGGTACAGCTCCTACGAGCAGTACTTC
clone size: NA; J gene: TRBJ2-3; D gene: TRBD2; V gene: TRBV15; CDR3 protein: CATSRGGLELDTQYF; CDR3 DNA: TGTGCCACCAGCAGGGGGGGACTAGAGCTTGATACGCAGTATTTT
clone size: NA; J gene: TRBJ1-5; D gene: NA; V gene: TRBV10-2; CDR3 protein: CASSSQGNQPQHF; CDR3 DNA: TGCGCCAGCTCATCGCAGGGGAATCAGCCCCAGCATTTT
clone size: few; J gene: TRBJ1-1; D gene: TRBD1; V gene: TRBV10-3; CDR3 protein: CAISDPTGQGNTEAFF; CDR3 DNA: TGTGCCATCAGTGACCCGACCGGACAGGGGAACACTGAAGCTTTCTTT
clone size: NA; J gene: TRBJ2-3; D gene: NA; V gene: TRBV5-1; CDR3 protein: CASTEVDTQYF; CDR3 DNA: TGCGCCAGCACAGAGGTAGATACGCAGTATTTT
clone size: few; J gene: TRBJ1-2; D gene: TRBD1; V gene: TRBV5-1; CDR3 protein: CASSRDRDGYTF; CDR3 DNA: TGCGCCAGCAGCCGTGACAGGGATGGCTACACCTTC
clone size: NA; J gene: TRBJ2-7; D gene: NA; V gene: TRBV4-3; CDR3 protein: CASSQDLLAPPYEQYF; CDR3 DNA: TGCGCCAGCAGCCAAGATCTATTAGCTCCTCCCTACGAGCAGTACTTC
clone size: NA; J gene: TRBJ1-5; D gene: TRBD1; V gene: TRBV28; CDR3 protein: CASSVRQGAGQPQHF; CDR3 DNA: TGTGCCAGCAGTGTTAGACAGGGGGCGGGTCAGCCCCAGCATTTT
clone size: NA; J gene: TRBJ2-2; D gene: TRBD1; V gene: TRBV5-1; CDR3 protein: CASSGSGTGKVYGTGELFF; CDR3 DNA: TGCGCCAGCAGCGGATCCGGGACAGGGAAGGTTTACGGCACCGGGGAGCTGTTTTTT
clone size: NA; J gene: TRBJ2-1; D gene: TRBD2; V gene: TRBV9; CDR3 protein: CASTSGGNYNEQFF; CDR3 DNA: TGTGCCAGCACGAGCGGGGGGAACTACAATGAGCAGTTCTTC
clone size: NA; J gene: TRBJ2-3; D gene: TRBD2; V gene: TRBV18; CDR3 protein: CASSQREGTDTQYF; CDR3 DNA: TGTGCCAGCTCACAGCGGGAGGGCACAGATACGCAGTATTTT
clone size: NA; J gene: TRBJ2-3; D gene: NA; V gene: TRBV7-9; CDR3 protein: CASSPGGGWGTDTQYF; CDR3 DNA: TGTGCCAGCAGCCCAGGGGGGGGCTGGGGTACAGATACGCAGTATTTT
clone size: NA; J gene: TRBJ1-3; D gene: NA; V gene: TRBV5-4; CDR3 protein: CASSLQGPGNTIYF; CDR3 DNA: TGTGCCAGCAGCTTACAGGGTCCTGGAAACACCATATATTTT
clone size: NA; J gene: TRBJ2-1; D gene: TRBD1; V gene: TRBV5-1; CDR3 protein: CASSMGQSSYNEQFF; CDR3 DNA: TGCGCCAGCAGCATGGGACAGAGCTCCTACAATGAGCAGTTCTTC
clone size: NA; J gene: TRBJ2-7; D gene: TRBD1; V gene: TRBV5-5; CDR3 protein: CASSFGTGSYEQYF; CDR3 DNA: TGTGCCAGCAGCTTCGGGACAGGTTCCTACGAGCAGTACTTC
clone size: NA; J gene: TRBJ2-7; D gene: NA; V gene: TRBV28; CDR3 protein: CASSLERQAYEQYF; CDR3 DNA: TGTGCCAGCAGTTTAGAGAGGCAAGCCTACGAGCAGTACTTC
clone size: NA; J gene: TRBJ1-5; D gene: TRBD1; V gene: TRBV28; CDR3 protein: CASSSPGQPPNQPQHF; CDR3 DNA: TGTGCCAGCAGTTCCCCGGGACAGCCCCCCAATCAGCCCCAGCATTTT
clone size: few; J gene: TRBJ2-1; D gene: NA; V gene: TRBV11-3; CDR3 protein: CASSPSGAAYNEQFF; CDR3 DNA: TGTGCCAGCAGCCCCTCTGGTGCGGCCTACAATGAGCAGTTCTTC
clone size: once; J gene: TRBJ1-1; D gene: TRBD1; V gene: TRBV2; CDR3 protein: CASRGTGGFTEAFF; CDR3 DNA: TGTGCCAGCAGGGGGACAGGGGGTTTCACTGAAGCTTTCTTT
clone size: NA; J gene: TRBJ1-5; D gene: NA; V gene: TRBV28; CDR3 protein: CASSFARQGSNQPQHF; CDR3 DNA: TGTGCCAGCAGTTTCGCTCGCCAGGGTAGCAATCAGCCCCAGCATTTT
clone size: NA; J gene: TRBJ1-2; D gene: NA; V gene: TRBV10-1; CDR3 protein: CASSEGGSYGYTF; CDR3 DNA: TGCGCCAGCAGTGAGGGGGGGTCTTATGGCTACACCTTC
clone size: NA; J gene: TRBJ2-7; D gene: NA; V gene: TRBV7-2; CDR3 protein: CASSLGLGAYEQYF; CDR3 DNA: TGTGCCAGCAGCTTAGGACTCGGGGCCTACGAGCAGTACTTC
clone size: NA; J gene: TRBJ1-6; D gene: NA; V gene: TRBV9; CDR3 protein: CASSVQYNSPLHF; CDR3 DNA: TGTGCCAGCAGCGTACAGTATAATTCACCCCTCCACTTT
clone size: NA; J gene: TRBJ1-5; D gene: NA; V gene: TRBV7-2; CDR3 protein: CASSSIGQPQHF; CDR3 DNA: TGTGCCAGCAGCTCTATCGGTCAGCCCCAGCATTTT
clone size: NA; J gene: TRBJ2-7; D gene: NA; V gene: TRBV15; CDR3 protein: CATSRDHGSYEQYF; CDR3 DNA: TGTGCCACCAGCAGAGATCACGGCTCCTACGAGCAGTACTTC
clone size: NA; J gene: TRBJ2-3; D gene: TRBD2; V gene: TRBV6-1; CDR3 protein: CASSERGGRFTDTQYF; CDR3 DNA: TGTGCCAGCAGTGAACGGGGCGGGAGGTTCACAGATACGCAGTATTTT
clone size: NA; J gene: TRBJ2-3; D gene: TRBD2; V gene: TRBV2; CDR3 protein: CASRGASGSTADTQYF; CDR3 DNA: TGTGCCAGCAGAGGGGCTAGCGGGAGTACAGCAGATACGCAGTATTTT
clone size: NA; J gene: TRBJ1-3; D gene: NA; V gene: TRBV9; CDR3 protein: CASSVGKSTSGNTIYF; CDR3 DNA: TGTGCCAGCAGCGTAGGAAAAAGCACCTCTGGAAACACCATATATTTT
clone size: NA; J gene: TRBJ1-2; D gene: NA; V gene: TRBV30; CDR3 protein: CAWSGQFFGYTF; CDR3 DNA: TGTGCCTGGAGTGGACAGTTTTTTGGCTACACCTTC
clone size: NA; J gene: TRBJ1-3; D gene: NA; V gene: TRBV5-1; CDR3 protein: CASSLGSSGNTIYF; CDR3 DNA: TGCGCCAGCAGCTTGGGAAGCTCTGGAAACACCATATATTTT
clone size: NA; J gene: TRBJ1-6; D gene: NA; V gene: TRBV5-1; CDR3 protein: CASSLVPGNSPLHF; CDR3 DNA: TGCGCCAGCAGCTTGGTTCCCGGAAATTCACCCCTCCACTTT
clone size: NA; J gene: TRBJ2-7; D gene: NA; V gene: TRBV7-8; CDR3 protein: CASSLAGGGQGIHEQYF; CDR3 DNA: TGTGCCAGCAGCTTAGCGGGTGGTGGCCAGGGGATCCACGAGCAGTACTTC